These 15 T cell receptor beta chains were all obtained from the same sample, sequenced in a study of PD-L1 blockade in urothelial cancer. Here immunoSEQ multiplex PCR was the method, and the copy in TCRdb shows in-frame clones only, minus some. The sample lists about 55,000 clones; over 65% were seen once. The time point is: pretreatment peripheral blood. Sample: PBMCs, taken around atezolizumab (anti-PD-L1) treatment. The receptors here all came from a man aged 50 to 60 with urothelial cancer.

This chain joins TRBV4-1 and TRBJ2-3; 12 bases fit TRBD2. Germline CDR1 reads MGHRA; CDR2 reads YSYEKL. V dropped 5 bases and J dropped 2; count of bases not matched to a gene: 5. The CDR3 runs to 16 residues. Here the CDR3 reads CASSKGLAGYTDTQYF. The CDR3 DNA reads as TGCGCCAGCAGCAAGGGACTAGCGGGCTACACAGATACGCAGTATTTT.

This chain uses TRBV27 with TRBJ2-2, with 7 bases that match TRBD1. Losses at the gene ends were 4 bases for V and 6 bases for J; bases not matched to a gene: 14. The CDR3 covers 17 residues. Germline V CDR1 and CDR2: MNHEY, SMNVEV (reference sequence). CDR3 coding DNA: TGTGCCAGCAGTTCGACAAGACAGGGACCCGGCCCCGGGGAGCTGTTTTTT. It encodes CASSSTRQGPGPGELFF.

The chain employs TRBV30 and TRBJ1-5, with D unclear. In germline, CDR1 is GTSNPN, CDR2 SVGIG (reference sequence). With 6 bases removed from V and 0 bases from J, the gap between germline ends came to 6 bases. The CDR3 spans 12 residues. CDR3 residues: CACAYSNQPQHF. CDR3 nucleotide sequence: TGTGCCTGTGCGTATAGCAATCAGCCCCAGCATTTT.

This clone was seen only once. The CDR3, as DNA: TGCGCCAGCAGCCAAGGACATTTTAGCACAGATACGCAGTATTTT. The encoded protein is CASSQGHFSTDTQYF. The chain joins TRBV4-1 to TRBJ2-3; D is uncertain. Germline V gene sequence: CDR1 MGHRA, CDR2 YSYEKL. V lost 1 base, J lost 0 bases, and 8 bases lay in between. The CDR3 consists of 15 residues.

This chain links TRBV2 with TRBJ1-4, with TRBD1 matching 9 bases. Germline assignment: CDR1 SNHLY and CDR2 FYNNEI. V lost 6 bases and J lost 2; bases outside the gene matches: 1. The CDR3 is made up of 14 amino acids. The CDR3 region has the DNA TGTGCCAGCAGGACAGGGGGGACTAATGAAAAACTGTTTTTT. Its protein product is CASRTGGTNEKLFF.

V gene TRBV6-5 combines with J gene TRBJ1-2; TRBD1 is a possible D gene (6 bases). The V gene lost 5 bases and the J gene lost 2 bases, with 9 bases spanning the gap. This CDR3 contains 13 residues. Germline assignment: CDR1 MNHEY and CDR2 SVGAGI. CDR3 loop: CASSAQGNYGYTF. Here the CDR3 DNA reads TGTGCCAGCAGTGCCCAGGGGAACTATGGCTACACCTTC.

The rearrangement joins TRBV7-2 to TRBJ1-1; tentatively, D is TRBD1 (5 bases). The ends were cut back, 1 base at V and 5 bases at J, with 11 bases in the middle. The CDR3 is made up of 14 amino acids. Germline CDR1 and CDR2: SGHTA and FQGNSA. The CDR3 spells CASSLGGRETEAFF. The CDR3 DNA is TGTGCCAGCAGCTTAGGGGGGAGGGAAACTGAAGCTTTCTTT.

V usage is TRBV5-1 and J usage is TRBJ2-3; perhaps TRBD1 as D (5 bases). CDR3 length: 14 residues. Trimming cost V 0 bases and J 3 bases, with 8 bases left between them. CDR1 is SGHRS and CDR2 is YFSETQ in the germline V gene. CDR3 bases: TGCGCCAGCAGCTTGGGGTACAGGACAGATACGCAGTATTTT. Its translation is CASSLGYRTDTQYF.

This chain joins TRBV9 and TRBJ2-7, with D possibly matching TRBD1 (6 bases). Trimming removed 7 bases at V and 6 bases at J, with 20 bases between. The germline gives CDR1 SGDLS, CDR2 YYNGEE. CDR3 length: 14 amino acids. CDR3 bases: TGTGCCAGCTCCTCCGGGACAACATCCGGCGAGCAGTACTTC. Translating it yields CASSSGTTSGEQYF.

The chain combines TRBV7-6 with TRBJ2-1, with 9 bases lining up with TRBD1. After removal of 4 bases from V and 8 bases from J, the junction contained 6 bases not matched to a gene. The germline V gene has CDR1 SGHVS and CDR2 FNYEAQ. The CDR3 has 14 residues. CDR3 protein: CASSSGTGLDEQFF. The DNA for the CDR3 is TGTGCCAGCAGCTCCGGGACAGGGCTCGATGAGCAGTTCTTC.

The gene calls are TRBV28 and TRBJ1-2; perhaps TRBD1 as D (5 bases). Between the trimmed V and J ends, which lost 5 bases and 4 bases, there was a span of 11 bases. There are 13 residues in the CDR3. Germline V gene sequence: CDR1 MDHEN, CDR2 SYDVKM. The CDR3 reads CASSEQGGYGYTF. CDR3 coding DNA: TGTGCCAGCAGTGAGCAGGGAGGCTATGGCTACACCTTC.

This chain connects TRBV7-9 to TRBJ2-7, with D possibly being TRBD1 (6 bases). V lost 8 bases to trimming and J lost 2 bases, with 13 bases between them. Germline CDR1 is SEHNR and CDR2 is FQNEAQ (reference sequence). CDR3 size: 13 residues. CDR3 nucleotide sequence: TGTGCCAGCCGAAACGGGACAACCTACGAGCAGTACTTC. Protein sequence: CASRNGTTYEQYF.

The rearrangement links TRBV28 to TRBJ2-1, with D possibly matching TRBD2 (6 bases). V shed 8 bases and J shed 7 bases, with 6 bases lying between them. This CDR3 contains 10 residues. Germline lookup yields CDR1 MDHEN and CDR2 SYDVKM. In nucleotides, the CDR3 is TGTGCCAGCGGGAGGAATGAGCAGTTCTTC. The encoded protein is CASGRNEQFF. Full variable domain (remainder filled in from reference TRBV28 and TRBJ2-1): DVKVTQSSRYLVKRTGEKVFLECVQDMDHENMFWYRQDPGLGLRLIYFSYDVKMKEKGDIPEGYSVSREKKERFSLILESASTNQTSMYLCASGRNEQFFGPGTRLTVL.

The count of this clone is one. The rearrangement joins TRBV9 to TRBJ1-4; D gene ambiguous. The CDR3 has 13 residues. Germline V gene data show CDR1 as SGDLS and CDR2 as YYNGEE. The germline V and J ends were trimmed by 4 bases and 8 bases, with 12 bases remaining between them. This chain's CDR3 is CASSSGREEKLFF. The CDR3 DNA sequence: TGTGCCAGCAGCTCCGGGAGGGAAGAAAAACTGTTTTTT.

V and J are TRBV5-1 and TRBJ2-7, with no clear D. The CDR3 has 14 residues. V shed 0 bases and J shed 2 bases, with 9 bases lying between them. The germline gives CDR1 SGHRS, CDR2 YFSETQ. CDR3 nucleotide sequence: TGCGCCAGCAGCTTGGAACAGACAACCTACGAGCAGTACTTC. It specifies CASSLEQTTYEQYF.